These 3 T cell receptor beta chains came from one sample sequenced in a study of T cell repertoires in cytomegalovirus infection. TCRdb re-analysed the reads in MiXCR, keeping a single row per CDR3 protein. Of hundreds of thousands of distinct CDR3 sequences listed, about 30% are singletons. No antigen has been identified for these receptors. The sample in question was cultured CD8+ T cells from PBMCs, obtained from culture after CMV antigen stimulation. The origin of the receptors is a human donor in good health (CMV status not recorded). Some clones in this sample may be carry-over from other donors' samples.

The chain recombines TRBV20-1 with TRBJ2-1, with unresolved D. Germline CDR1 DFQATT, CDR2 SNEGSKA (reference sequence). With 2 bases removed from V and 0 bases from J, the gap between germline ends came to 5 bases. This CDR3 has 13 amino acids. CDR3 nucleotides: TGCAGTGCTAGAATGTCCTCCTACAATGAGCAGTTCTTC. Its protein product is CSARMSSYNEQFF.

This clonotype showed up just a few times. The chain couples TRBV6-4 to TRBJ1-2; no clear D gene. The CDR3 is made up of 16 amino acids. Trimming shortened V by 0 bases and J by 5 bases, and 16 bases separated the two germline ends. CDR1 and CDR2 from the germline V gene are MRHNA and SNTAGT. CDR3 sequence reads: CASSDSLEQDLYGYTF. The CDR3 DNA is TGTGCCAGCAGTGACTCATTGGAGCAGGACCTTTATGGCTACACCTTC.

This clonotype came up a few times. V gene TRBV7-8 combines with J gene TRBJ1-3; D is uncertain. Germline V CDR1 and CDR2: SGHVS, FQNEAQ. CDR3 length equals 15 residues. Trimming shortened V by 5 bases and J by 4 bases, and 15 bases separated the two germline ends. DNA for the CDR3: TGTGCCAGCAGCCCCCGACGGTTGGAAGGAAACACCATATATTTT. Its translation is CASSPRRLEGNTIYF.